The present entry profiles one TCR beta chain with its context. Authors' data handling: Amplification from reference gene primers served as the basis for estimated nucleated cell counts. Clones were sequenced by immunoSEQ multiplex PCR, and TCRdb holds only the in-frame ones, with some missing. V, J and clone size are those of that table, while D and trimming were read from the DNA. The sample comprises about 300,000 clones, roughly 90% of which are singletons, and about 2.2% rests with the top ten. Germline V gives CDR1 MNHNY, CDR2 SVGAGI (reference sequence). The length of the CDR3 is 15 residues. V was trimmed by 2 bases and J by 3 bases, leaving 14 bases between them. This entry comes from a study of blood T cell repertoires in COVID-19. Study as a whole: PBMCs, B-cell-depleted T cells, or T cells provided the cDNA or gDNA that made up the material.

Seattle enrolled patients during active infection and tracked them longitudinally. The specimen was peripheral blood. V usage is TRBV6-6 and J usage is TRBJ2-7; TRBD2 might be the D (5 bases). The clonotype originates from a woman aged 30 to 39 with COVID-19, enrolled during active disease. This chain's CDR3 is CASSYARVRNYEQYF. Here the CDR3 DNA reads TGTGCCAGCAGTTACGCGCGGGTTAGAAACTACGAGCAGTACTTC.